This T cell receptor beta chain appears in the sequencing data of a study of blood T cell repertoires in COVID-19. Study at large: COVID-19 samples, acute and convalescent, were from the United States, Italy and Spain. In each case, the material was cDNA or gDNA derived from T cells, B-cell-depleted T cells, or PBMCs.

Authors' data handling: Nucleated cell number was recorded as an estimate derived from reference gene primer amplification. Here immunoSEQ multiplex PCR was the method, and the copy in TCRdb shows in-frame clones only, minus some. V and J calls plus clone size are reproduced from that table; the DNA served to infer D and trimming. In the table there are approximately 90,000 clones, around 75% of which are singletons. V was trimmed by 5 bases and J by 8 bases, leaving 10 bases between them. This CDR3 spans 12 amino acids. CDR1 and CDR2 (germline): SGHTA, FQGNSA. The TCR comes from a man between 70 and 80 years old with COVID-19, enrolled during active disease. The chain couples TRBV7-2 to TRBJ2-1; D gene unclear. The material sequenced was peripheral blood. CDR3 nucleotide sequence: TGTGCCAGCAGCACCCCAGGCTATGAGCAGTTCTTC. Amino acid sequence: CASSTPGYEQFF.